Here is one T cell receptor beta chain with its context. TCRdb's table, derived via immunoSEQ multiplex PCR, lists solely in-frame clones and lacks some. The table has about 190,000 clones, 86% seen once. The CDR3 runs 14 residues. The V gene's germline CDR1 is LGHDT and CDR2 YNNKEL (reference sequence). V was pared by 4 bases and J by 8 bases, with 10 bases of the junction left unmatched. This record belongs to a study of blood T cell repertoires in COVID-19. Turning to the study itself: T cells, B-cell-depleted T cells, or PBMCs supplied cDNA or gDNA.

Participants had their cohort set by participant-reported clinical history. The TCR sequence derives from a woman in her thirties who had recovered from COVID-19. The chain combines TRBV3-1 (or the pseudogene TRBV3-2) with TRBJ1-1; 7 positions match TRBD1. Sequencing was performed on PBMCs or T cells enriched from blood (not recorded which). CDR3: CASSPNLGQTEAFF. The CDR3, as DNA: TGTGCCAGCAGCCCTAATCTGGGACAGACGGAAGCTTTCTTT.